Listed below are T cell receptor beta chains from one sample, sequenced in a study of T cell responses to AZD1222 COVID-19 vaccine. The method was immunoSEQ multiplex PCR; TCRdb's version includes in-frame clones alone and lacks a portion of them. The sample yields more than 150,000 clones, nearly 95% seen once. Specimen: peripheral blood, collected 28 days after the second AZD1222 dose. All receptors come from an adult who received the AZD1222 COVID-19 vaccine. The CDR3 runs from the conserved cysteine through the conserved F or W. A D gene is named only where the DNA matches it firmly. Size values are once, few and many counts, or a class for expanded clones, and some rows have none.

CDR3 DNA | CDR3 protein | V gene | clone size | D gene | J gene
TGCGCCAGCAGCTTGGCCCCCGGGACAGAAAAAAAACTGTTTTTT | CASSLAPGTEKKLFF | TRBV5-1 | - | TRBD1 | TRBJ1-4
TGTGCCAGCAGGACCCCCTCCTACGAGCAGTACTTC | CASRTPSYEQYF | TRBV2 | - | - | TRBJ2-7
TGTGCCTGGAGCGCAGGACAGCCCTACGAGCAGTACTTC | CAWSAGQPYEQYF | TRBV30 | once | - | TRBJ2-7
TGTGCCAGCAGCTCCTACCGACAGGGTAGAGCTGAAGCTTTCTTT | CASSSYRQGRAEAFF | TRBV7-9 | - | TRBD1 | TRBJ1-1
TGTGCCAGCAGCGCCGGGACAGGGTCGAATACGCAGTATTTT | CASSAGTGSNTQYF | TRBV7-3 | few | TRBD1 | TRBJ2-3
TGTGCCAGCAGTTTATTCGGGAGGGCAGATACGCAGTATTTT | CASSLFGRADTQYF | TRBV27 | - | TRBD2 | TRBJ2-3
TGTGCCAGTAGCATTGGCAGGACCACAGATACGCAGTATTTT | CASSIGRTTDTQYF | TRBV19 | - | - | TRBJ2-3
TGTGCCAGCAGCTCTACGACACTTGCCGATGGCTACACCTTC | CASSSTTLADGYTF | TRBV5-6 | - | - | TRBJ1-2
TGTGCCAGCTCACCACCAGGCTATGGGGATTCGGGCTATGGCTACACCTTC | CASSPPGYGDSGYGYTF | TRBV18 | - | - | TRBJ1-2
TGTGCCAGCAGCTTAGGAGGTCGGGACTACAATGAGCAGTTCTTC | CASSLGGRDYNEQFF | TRBV7-9 | - | - | TRBJ2-1
TGTGCCAGTAGTATACAGGGAATCCTAGCCAAAAACATTCAGTACTTC | CASSIQGILAKNIQYF | TRBV19 | once | - | TRBJ2-4
TGTGCCAGTACCGGGACAGGGGTCGAGCAGTACTTC | CASTGTGVEQYF | TRBV5-6 | - | TRBD1 | TRBJ2-7
TGTGCCAGCAGCCGAGGGGGCGCGAATGAGCAGTTCTTC | CASSRGGANEQFF | TRBV11-3 | once | TRBD1 | TRBJ2-1
TGTGCCAGCAGCTTAATTGGAGGGTTCAGCGGGGCGGATAATGAGCAGTTCTTC | CASSLIGGFSGADNEQFF | TRBV7-3 | - | TRBD2 | TRBJ2-1
TGTGCCAGCAGTTACACTAGCGGCCGTACAGATACGCAGTATTTT | CASSYTSGRTDTQYF | TRBV6-5 | - | TRBD2 | TRBJ2-3
TGTGCCAGCAGTACCCCTGAAGGAAACACCATATATTTT | CASSTPEGNTIYF | TRBV6-5 | - | - | TRBJ1-3
TGCGCCAGCAGCTTGGACAGGGGAAGGCACGAGCAGTACTTC | CASSLDRGRHEQYF | TRBV5-1 | - | TRBD1 | TRBJ2-7
TGCGCCAGCAGCGCTGGGGGGGTGCACTATGGCTACACCTTC | CASSAGGVHYGYTF | TRBV5-1 | - | - | TRBJ1-2